This T cell receptor beta chain was recovered during a study of blood T cell repertoires in COVID-19. Study in general: Researchers got acute and convalescent COVID-19 samples from the United States, Italy and Spain.

Libraries were prepared by immunoSEQ multiplex PCR; TCRdb keeps only in-frame clonotypes and omits some of them. The data contain about 350,000 clones, about nine tenths of them singletons. Participants, 18 to 89 years old, spanned approximately 26 US areas. Cohort placement rested on clinical history that participants reported themselves. Participants classified as exposed had met a COVID-19 case within 2 weeks before study entry. J lost 5 bases, V lost 3 bases, and 4 bases had no gene match. The germline V gene has CDR1 MDHEN and CDR2 SYDVKM. The CDR3 has 13 amino acids. Input material: PBMCs or T cells enriched from blood (not recorded which). The rearrangement joins TRBV28 to TRBJ2-7; 7 bases fit TRBD2. The receptor was derived from a woman aged 25 to 45 who had been exposed to COVID-19. CDR3 in DNA: TGTGCCAGCAGTTTCGCCACTAGCGACGAGCAGTACTTC. This encodes CASSFATSDEQYF. The full variable domain, in which reference TRBV28 and TRBJ2-7 provide the parts outside the CDR3, is DVKVTQSSRYLVKRTGEKVFLECVQDMDHENMFWYRQDPGLGLRLIYFSYDVKMKEKGDIPEGYSVSREKKERFSLILESASTNQTSMYLCASSFATSDEQYFGPGTRLTVT.